These T cell receptor beta chains were read from a single sample in a study of blood T cell repertoires in COVID-19. The repertoire was sequenced with immunoSEQ multiplex PCR; TCRdb's copy has only in-frame clones and lacks some. This table holds around 50,000 clones, roughly 83% found once. Sequencing used peripheral blood. The receptors were gathered from a human donor in a cohort sampled during active COVID-19. Each CDR3 is given with its conserved first and last residue. Fields, in order: V gene, CDR3 protein.

v_call: TRBV4-1; cdr3_aa: CASSQDGGGWTGELFF
v_call: TRBV18; cdr3_aa: CASSPKVGQNTEAFF
v_call: TRBV9; cdr3_aa: CASSASRDRGLDGELFF
v_call: TRBV14; cdr3_aa: CASSQAPGTGNNANEKLFF
v_call: TRBV6-6; cdr3_aa: CASSYGGQYSNQPQHF
v_call: TRBV6-5; cdr3_aa: CASISDYSGNTIYF
v_call: TRBV29-1; cdr3_aa: CSSLGGGPETQYF
v_call: TRBV9; cdr3_aa: CASSRLEGGKNIQYF
v_call: TRBV7-2; cdr3_aa: CASSLKGTGGTDTQYF
v_call: TRBV14; cdr3_aa: CASSLQGVGYTF
v_call: TRBV7-8; cdr3_aa: CASGLGGYDTQYF
v_call: TRBV14; cdr3_aa: CASSQVGQKTGNTIYF
v_call: TRBV29-1; cdr3_aa: CSVGSGNYGYTF
v_call: TRBV7-2; cdr3_aa: CASSITRYGYTF
v_call: TRBV25-1; cdr3_aa: CASSERGTGKTGVLFF